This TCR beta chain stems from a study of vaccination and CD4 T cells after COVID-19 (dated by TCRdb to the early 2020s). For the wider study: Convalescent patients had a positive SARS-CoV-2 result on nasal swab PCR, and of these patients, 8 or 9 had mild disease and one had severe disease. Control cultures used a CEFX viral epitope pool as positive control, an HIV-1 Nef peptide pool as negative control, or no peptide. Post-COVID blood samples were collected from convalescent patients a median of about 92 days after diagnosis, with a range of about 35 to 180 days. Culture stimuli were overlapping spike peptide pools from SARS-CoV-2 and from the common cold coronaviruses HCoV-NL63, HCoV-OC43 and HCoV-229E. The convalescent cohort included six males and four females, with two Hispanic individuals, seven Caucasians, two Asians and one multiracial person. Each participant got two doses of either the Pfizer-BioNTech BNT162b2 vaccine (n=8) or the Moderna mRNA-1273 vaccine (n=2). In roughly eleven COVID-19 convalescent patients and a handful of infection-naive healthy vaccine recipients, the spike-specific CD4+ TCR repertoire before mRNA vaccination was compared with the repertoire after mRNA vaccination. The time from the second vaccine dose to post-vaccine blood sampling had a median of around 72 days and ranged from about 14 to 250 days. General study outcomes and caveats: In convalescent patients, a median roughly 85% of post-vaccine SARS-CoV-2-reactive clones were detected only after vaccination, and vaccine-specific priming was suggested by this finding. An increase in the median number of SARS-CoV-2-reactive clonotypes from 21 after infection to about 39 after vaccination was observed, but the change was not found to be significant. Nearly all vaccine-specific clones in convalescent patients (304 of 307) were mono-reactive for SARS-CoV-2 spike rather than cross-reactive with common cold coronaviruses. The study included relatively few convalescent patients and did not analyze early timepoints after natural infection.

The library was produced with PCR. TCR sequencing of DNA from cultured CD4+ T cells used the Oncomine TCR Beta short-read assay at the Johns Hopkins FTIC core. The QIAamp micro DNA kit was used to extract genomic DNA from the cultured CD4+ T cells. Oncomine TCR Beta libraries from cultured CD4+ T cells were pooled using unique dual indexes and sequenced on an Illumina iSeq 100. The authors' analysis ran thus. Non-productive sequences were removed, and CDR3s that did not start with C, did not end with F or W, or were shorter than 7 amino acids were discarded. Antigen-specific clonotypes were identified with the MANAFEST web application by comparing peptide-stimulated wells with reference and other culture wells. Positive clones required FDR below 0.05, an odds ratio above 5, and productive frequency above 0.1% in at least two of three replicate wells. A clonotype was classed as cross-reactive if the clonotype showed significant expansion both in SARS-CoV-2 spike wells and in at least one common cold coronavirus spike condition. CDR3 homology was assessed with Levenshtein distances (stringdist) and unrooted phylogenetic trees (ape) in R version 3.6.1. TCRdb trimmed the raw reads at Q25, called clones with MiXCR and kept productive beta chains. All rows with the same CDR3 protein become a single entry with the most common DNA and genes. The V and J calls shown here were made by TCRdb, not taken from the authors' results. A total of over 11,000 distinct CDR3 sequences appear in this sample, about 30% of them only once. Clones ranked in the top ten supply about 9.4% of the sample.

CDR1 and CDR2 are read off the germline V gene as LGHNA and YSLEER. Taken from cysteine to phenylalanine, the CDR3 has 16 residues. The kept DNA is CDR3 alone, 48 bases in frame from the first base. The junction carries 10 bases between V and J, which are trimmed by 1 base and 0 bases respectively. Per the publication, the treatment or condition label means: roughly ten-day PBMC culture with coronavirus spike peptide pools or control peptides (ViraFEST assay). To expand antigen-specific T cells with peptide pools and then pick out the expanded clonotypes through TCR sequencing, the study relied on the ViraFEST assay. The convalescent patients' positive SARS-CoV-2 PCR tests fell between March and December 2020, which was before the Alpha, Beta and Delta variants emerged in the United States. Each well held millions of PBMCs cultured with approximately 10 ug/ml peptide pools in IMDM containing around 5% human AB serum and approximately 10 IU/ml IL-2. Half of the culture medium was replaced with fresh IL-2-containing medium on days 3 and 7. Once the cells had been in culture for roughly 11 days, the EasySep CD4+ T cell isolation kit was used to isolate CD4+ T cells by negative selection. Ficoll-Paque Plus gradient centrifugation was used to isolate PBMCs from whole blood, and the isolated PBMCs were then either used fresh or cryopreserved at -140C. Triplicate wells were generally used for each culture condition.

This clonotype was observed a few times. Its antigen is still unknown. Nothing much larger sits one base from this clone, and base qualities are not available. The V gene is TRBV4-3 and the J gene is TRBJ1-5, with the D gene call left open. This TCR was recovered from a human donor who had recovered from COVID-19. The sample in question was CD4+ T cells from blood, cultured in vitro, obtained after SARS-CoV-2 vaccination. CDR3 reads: CASSQGRLYSNQPQHF. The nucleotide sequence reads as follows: TGCGCCAGCAGCCAAGGCAGGCTGTATAGCAATCAGCCCCAGCATTTT.